What follows are 21 T cell receptor beta chains derived from one specimen sequenced in a study of radiotherapy plus CTLA-4 blockade in lung cancer. Clones were sequenced by immunoSEQ multiplex PCR, and TCRdb holds only the in-frame ones, with some missing. The sample lists some 90,000 clones, approximately 83% occurring once. Sequenced here: peripheral blood, sampled from a patient treated with radiotherapy plus ipilimumab. Receptor source: a human donor with non-small cell lung cancer who had a partial response to radiotherapy plus ipilimumab.

The chain combines TRBV28 with TRBJ1-1; D call uncertain. Germline CDR1 MDHEN, CDR2 SYDVKM. V lost 5 bases and J 0 bases, leaving 28 bases between the germline ends. This CDR3 spans 20 amino acids. CDR3 DNA sequence: TGTGCCAGCAGTCCTTATTATCGGCCGGGGAGAGGAGATATGAACACTGAAGCTTTCTTT. Translation: CASSPYYRPGRGDMNTEAFF.

The V gene is TRBV29-1, the J gene TRBJ2-7; 8 nucleotides match TRBD2. CDR3 length: 11 residues. After removal of 4 bases from V and 7 bases from J, the junction contained 3 bases not matched to a gene. The germline V gene encodes CDR1 SQVTM and CDR2 ANQGSEA. CDR3 amino acids: CSVGAGAEQYV. The CDR3 region has the DNA TGCAGCGTTGGAGCGGGGGCGGAGCAGTACGTC.

The chain is built from TRBV13 and TRBJ2-1, with D tentatively TRBD1 (5 bases). Germline assignment: CDR1 PRHDT and CDR2 FYEKMQ (reference sequence). This CDR3 has 15 residues. Trimming removed 5 bases from V and 0 bases from J, with 11 bases in between. CDR3 coding DNA: TGTGCCAGCAGCCACGACAGTCGCTCCTACAATGAGCAGTTCTTC. It yields the protein CASSHDSRSYNEQFF.

This chain links TRBV4-1 with TRBJ1-4, with 7 bases aligning to TRBD1. This CDR3 is 16 amino acids long. The V gene end was trimmed by 4 bases and the J gene end by 3 bases; junction bases not matched to a gene: 8. Germline lookup yields CDR1 MGHRA and CDR2 YSYEKL. The CDR3 DNA is TGCGCCAGCAGCCTAATCGACAGGGAATCTAATGAAAAACTGTTTTTT. This gives the protein CASSLIDRESNEKLFF.

The J gene is TRBJ1-5, the V gene TRBV6-5; 7 bases are shared with TRBD1. Germline V gene data show CDR1 as MNHEY and CDR2 as SVGAGI. The junction had 5 bases not matched to a gene; V was cut back by 0 bases and J by 3 bases. The CDR3 has 16 residues. The CDR3 region is CASSYSAGTVNQPQHF. In DNA form, the CDR3 reads TGTGCCAGCAGTTACTCAGCCGGGACAGTCAATCAGCCCCAGCATTTT.

This clone was seen only a few times. The chain links TRBV27 to TRBJ1-1, with TRBD1 as a possible D gene (6 bases). Trimming shortened V by 7 bases and J by 5 bases, and 14 bases separated the two germline ends. This CDR3 is 13 amino acids long. CDR1 is MNHEY and CDR2 is SMNVEV in the germline V gene (reference sequence). CDR3 DNA sequence: TGTGCCAGCAACGGGGAGGGGGGGACTGAAGCTTTCTTT. Translating gives CASNGEGGTEAFF.

V gene TRBV5-6 combines with J gene TRBJ1-1; D is undetermined. From germline, CDR1 is SGHDT and CDR2 YYEEEE. CDR3 length equals 12 residues. Trimming took 4 bases from V and 1 from J, leaving 5 bases between them. The CDR3: CASSLRNTEAFF. The CDR3 nucleotides are TGTGCCAGCAGCCTAAGGAACACTGAAGCTTTCTTT.

The chain combines TRBV4-2 with TRBJ2-1, with a possible D match to TRBD2 (6 bases). There are 16 residues in the CDR3. Trimming took 3 bases from V and 3 from J, leaving 15 bases between them. Germline V gene sequence: CDR1 LGHNA, CDR2 YNFKEQ. The DNA of the CDR3 is TGTGCCAGCAGCCATCAGGGTTTCGGGGGCTACAATGAGCAGTTCTTC. Residues: CASSHQGFGGYNEQFF.

The chain employs TRBV2 and TRBJ2-3; 9 nucleotides align to TRBD2. Unmatched junction bases numbered 16, after V lost 7 bases and J lost 2 bases. CDR1 is SNHLY, CDR2 FYNNEI, per germline. This CDR3 region has 18 residues. The CDR3 DNA sequence: TGTGCCAGCAATGGCGGGAGGGCCCTAGTGGATAACACAGATACGCAGTATTTT. Protein sequence: CASNGGRALVDNTDTQYF.

The chain recombines TRBV7-9 with TRBJ2-3, with D unclear. CDR3 length equals 13 residues. Germline CDR1 reads SEHNR; CDR2 reads FQNEAQ (reference sequence). V was pared by 0 bases and J by 3 bases, with 4 bases between. CDR3 nucleotides: TGTGCCAGCAGCTTAGCTTTAACAGATACGCAGTATTTT. Encoded protein: CASSLALTDTQYF. The whole variable domain, filled in from reference TRBV7-9 and TRBJ2-3, reads DTGVSQNPRHKITKRGQNVTFRCDPISEHNRLYWYRQTLGQGPEFLTYFQNEAQLEKSRLLSDRFSAERPKGSFSTLEIQRTEQGDSAMYLCASSLALTDTQYFGPGTRLTVL.

Written as DNA, the CDR3 is TGTGCCAGCAGCTTCTGGACAGGGGGCATAGAAAAACTGTTTTTT. Its translation: CASSFWTGGIEKLFF. The V gene is TRBV6-5, the J gene TRBJ1-4, with 11 bases that match TRBD1. The CDR3 spans 15 residues. Looked up from germline, CDR1 is MNHEY and CDR2 is SVGAGI. The V segment lost 6 bases and the J segment 8 bases; nucleotides outside the gene matches: 8.

The chain is built from TRBV5-6 and TRBJ2-7; the match to TRBD1 covers 10 bases. Germline CDR1 SGHDT, CDR2 YYEEEE. The CDR3 is made up of 14 amino acids. With 0 bases clipped from V and 3 bases from J, the junction kept 0 bases outside the gene matches. The CDR3 coding sequence is TGTGCCAGCAGCTTGGGGACAGGGGGCTACGAGCAGTACTTC. Protein product: CASSLGTGGYEQYF. The full variable domain, with the rest looked up from reference TRBV5-6 and TRBJ2-7, is DAGVTQSPTHLIKTRGQQVTLRCSPKSGHDTVSWYQQALGQGPQFIFQYYEEEERQRGNFPDRFSGHQFPNYSSELNVNALLLGDSALYLCASSLGTGGYEQYFGPGTRLTVT.

This clone was seen a handful of times. CDR3 sequence reads: CASGGSGAGNTIYF. The CDR3 nucleotides are TGTGCCTCGGGGGGCTCGGGGGCTGGAAACACCATATATTTT. This chain joins TRBV19 and TRBJ1-3; perhaps TRBD1 as D (6 bases). Germline lookup yields CDR1 LNHDA and CDR2 SQIVND (reference sequence). The CDR3 totals 14 residues. V was pared by 11 bases and J by 2 bases, with 16 bases between.

The V and J genes are TRBV5-1 and TRBJ2-5, with a tentative D call TRBD2 (6 bases). The J call may be in error: the DNA end matches TRBJ2-7 better. CDR3 length: 16 residues. From germline, CDR1 is SGHRS and CDR2 YFSETQ. The CDR3 loop is CASSSLGGSSAYEQYF. CDR3 coding DNA: TGCGCCAGCAGCTCCCTGGGGGGTAGCTCTGCCTACGAGCAGTACTTC.

The rearrangement links TRBV28 to TRBJ1-5; D call uncertain. Germline loops: CDR1 MDHEN, CDR2 SYDVKM. CDR3 length: 13 residues. Trimming left V 6 bases short and J 11 bases short, with 17 bases between. CDR3 DNA sequence: TGTGCCAGCAGAAACCCAGGCGGGGTGGCCCAGCATTTT. Translated, it gives CASRNPGGVAQHF.

This chain connects TRBV7-9 to TRBJ2-1; D may be TRBD2 (5 bases). Germline CDR1 and CDR2: SEHNR and FQNEAQ (reference sequence). Between the trimmed V and J ends, which lost 2 bases and 4 bases, there was a span of 15 bases. The length of the CDR3 is 16 residues. The CDR3: CASSLPGPADYNEQFF. As DNA, the CDR3 is TGTGCCAGCAGCTTACCTGGACCAGCGGATTACAATGAGCAGTTCTTC.

The chain combines TRBV6-5 with TRBJ2-7, with D maybe TRBD2 (6 bases). There are 16 residues in the CDR3. Trimming shortened V by 2 bases and J by 2 bases, and 16 bases separated the two germline ends. Germline loops: CDR1 MNHEY, CDR2 SVGAGI. Here the CDR3 DNA reads TGTGCCAGCAGTTACCCGGGACTCCTGGGAACCTACGAGCAGTACTTC. It specifies CASSYPGLLGTYEQYF.

The chain carries TRBV28 and TRBJ1-1; D possibly corresponds to TRBD1 (5 bases). The CDR3 has 15 residues. Trimming took 4 bases from V and 5 from J, leaving 17 bases between them. In germline, CDR1 is MDHEN, CDR2 SYDVKM. The CDR3 DNA is TGTGCCAGCAGTTCTCTCTGGGGCGCGGAAACTGAAGCTTTCTTT. This translates into CASSSLWGAETEAFF.

In its sample, this clone was seen a few times. This chain connects TRBV28 to TRBJ1-3; the D gene is possibly TRBD1 (5 bases). The CDR3 spans 15 residues. Germline V gives CDR1 MDHEN, CDR2 SYDVKM. Trimming shortened V by 3 bases and J by 2 bases, and 11 bases separated the two germline ends. CDR3 loop: CASSFQGTAGNTIYF. In DNA form, the CDR3 reads TGTGCCAGCAGTTTCCAAGGGACTGCTGGAAACACCATATATTTT.

The chain joins TRBV5-1 to TRBJ1-5; D is uncertain. The germline gives CDR1 SGHRS, CDR2 YFSETQ. The CDR3 contains 16 residues. Trimming took 0 bases from V and 0 from J, leaving 10 bases between them. CDR3 in DNA: TGCGCCAGCAGCTTGGACGGAGGATATAGCAATCAGCCCCAGCATTTT. It is translated as CASSLDGGYSNQPQHF.

The gene calls are TRBV19 and TRBJ1-1; D gene unclear. The CDR3 spans 14 residues. CDR1 is LNHDA and CDR2 is SQIVND in the germline V gene (reference sequence). V was clipped by 3 bases and J by 1 base, with 9 bases between them. The CDR3 region is CASSIVRSNTEAFF. The CDR3 coding sequence is TGTGCCAGTAGTATTGTCAGGTCGAACACTGAAGCTTTCTTT. The full variable domain, with the rest looked up from reference TRBV19 and TRBJ1-1, is DGGITQSPKYLFRKEGQNVTLSCEQNLNHDAMYWYRQDPGQGLRLIYYSQIVNDFQKGDIAEGYSVSREKKESFPLTVTSAQKNPTAFYLCASSIVRSNTEAFFGQGTRLTVV.